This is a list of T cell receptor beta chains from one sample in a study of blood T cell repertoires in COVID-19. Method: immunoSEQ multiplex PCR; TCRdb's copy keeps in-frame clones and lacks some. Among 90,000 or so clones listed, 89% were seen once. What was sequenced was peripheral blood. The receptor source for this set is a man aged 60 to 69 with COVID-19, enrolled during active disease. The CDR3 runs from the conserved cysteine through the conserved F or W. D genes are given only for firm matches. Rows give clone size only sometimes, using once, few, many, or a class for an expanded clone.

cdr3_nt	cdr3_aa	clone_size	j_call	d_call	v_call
TGTGCCAGCATCCGGACAGGGGGAAATTCACCCCTCCACTTT	CASIRTGGNSPLHF	NA	TRBJ1-6	TRBD1	TRBV7-9
TGTGCCAGCAGTTGGACAGGGGGCCAGAACACTGAAGCTTTCTTT	CASSWTGGQNTEAFF	NA	TRBJ1-1	TRBD1	TRBV6-6
TGTGCCTGGAACCTGGGACTTGGGCAGCTGAACACTGAAGCTTTCTTT	CAWNLGLGQLNTEAFF	NA	TRBJ1-1	NA	TRBV30
TGTGCCAGCAGTTGGGACAGGGAGAATCAGCCCCAGCATTTT	CASSWDRENQPQHF	NA	TRBJ1-5	TRBD1	TRBV2
TGTGCCAGTTCTCTGGACAGGGCCAACACCATATATTTT	CASSLDRANTIYF	NA	TRBJ1-3	TRBD1	TRBV19
TGTGCCTGGAGTGGCTTGGGGGGAGCTCAGCCCCAGCATTTT	CAWSGLGGAQPQHF	NA	TRBJ1-5	NA	TRBV30
TGTGCCAGCAGTTTTCTCTCTTCGGATACGCAGTATTTT	CASSFLSSDTQYF	NA	TRBJ2-3	NA	TRBV12-3/TRBV12-4
TGTGCCGGCAGCCAGGACACCTCTGGTGAAAAACTGTTTTTT	CAGSQDTSGEKLFF	NA	TRBJ1-4	NA	TRBV7-9
TGTGCCAGCAGCCGAGGGACTGAATCCCCCTCCTACAATGAGCAGTTCTTC	CASSRGTESPSYNEQFF	NA	TRBJ2-1	NA	TRBV9
TGTGCCAGCAGTCCCTCTGGAACAGCAATTTCTTCTGGAAACACCATATATTTT	CASSPSGTAISSGNTIYF	NA	TRBJ1-3	NA	TRBV28
TGTGCCAGTAGTATAACAGGGGAACAGCCCCAGCATTTT	CASSITGEQPQHF	NA	TRBJ1-5	TRBD1	TRBV19
TGTGCCAGCAGTTCTCCCGCAGGGGAATCCTACGAGCAGTACTTC	CASSSPAGESYEQYF	NA	TRBJ2-7	NA	TRBV27
TGTGCCAGCAGCTTTGAAGGGACAGCTAATCAGCCCCAGCATTTT	CASSFEGTANQPQHF	once	TRBJ1-5	TRBD1	TRBV7-2
TGTGCCTGGAGAAGGGGCGGCTACACCTTC	CAWRRGGYTF	NA	TRBJ1-2	NA	TRBV30
TGCGCCAGCAGCTCCACGGGACAGATTACTTTCGAGCAGTACTTC	CASSSTGQITFEQYF	NA	TRBJ2-7	TRBD1	TRBV5-1
TGTGCCAGCAGTTTTAATTGGCACGAGCAGTACTTC	CASSFNWHEQYF	once	TRBJ2-7	NA	TRBV6-2/TRBV6-3
TGTGCCAGCAGTTTGGCGGGAGGGACGGAGACCCAGTACTTC	CASSLAGGTETQYF	once	TRBJ2-5	TRBD2	TRBV28
TGCAGTGCTAGTGCGGGGGAGTGGAATGAAAAACTGTTTTTT	CSASAGEWNEKLFF	NA	TRBJ1-4	NA	TRBV20-1
TGTGCCAGCAGCATCAGGACAGGGGACGAGCAGTACTTC	CASSIRTGDEQYF	NA	TRBJ2-7	TRBD1	TRBV7-3
TGTGCCAGCTCTGCAGAGGTCTCAGATACGCAGTATTTT	CASSAEVSDTQYF	NA	TRBJ2-3	NA	TRBV18
TGTGCCAGTAGTAAGACTAGCGGCAGTCTAACAGATACGCAGTATTTT	CASSKTSGSLTDTQYF	NA	TRBJ2-3	TRBD2	TRBV19
TGTGCCACCAGTGAGACCTCTAGCGCCTATAGCACAGATACGCAGTATTTT	CATSETSSAYSTDTQYF	once	TRBJ2-3	NA	TRBV24-1
TGTGCCAGCAGCTCCTACACCGGGACAGAGTACTTC	CASSSYTGTEYF	NA	TRBJ2-7	TRBD1	TRBV7-9
TGTGCCAGCAGTTACGGGGCTTTGGCAGAGACCCAGTACTTC	CASSYGALAETQYF	once	TRBJ2-5	NA	TRBV6-5
TGCGCCAGCAGCCAGGGGACAGTTTACAATGAGCAGTTCTTC	CASSQGTVYNEQFF	NA	TRBJ2-1	TRBD1	TRBV4-3
TGTGCCAGCAGTGACTCGGTGGGGAGCAAAAACATTCAGTACTTC	CASSDSVGSKNIQYF	once	TRBJ2-4	NA	TRBV6-4
TGTGCCAGCAGCGGGAGCGGGGGGTCCTACAATGAGCAGTTCTTC	CASSGSGGSYNEQFF	NA	TRBJ2-1	TRBD2	TRBV7-2
TGTGCCAGCAGCCAATCTGGGAGGGTAGGGGAGCTGTTTTTT	CASSQSGRVGELFF	NA	TRBJ2-2	TRBD2	TRBV3-1/TRBV3-2
TGTGCCAGCAGTGAGTTAGGGGGCGGAGGGGAGCTGTTTTTT	CASSELGGGGELFF	NA	TRBJ2-2	TRBD1	TRBV2
TGTGCCAGCAGCAGTGTGGACAGGGGGCATGAGACCCAGTACTTC	CASSSVDRGHETQYF	NA	TRBJ2-5	TRBD1	TRBV5-6
TGTGCCAGCAGCGAGAGGGCCGTCTCGGACACCATATATTTT	CASSERAVSDTIYF	once	TRBJ1-3	NA	TRBV9
TGTGCCATCCAGGCAAATACAGGGTATCTTAACTATGGCTACACCTTC	CAIQANTGYLNYGYTF	NA	TRBJ1-2	NA	TRBV10-3
TGCGCCAGCAGCAGCAACTCCGGGACAGGGGATAGCTACACCTTC	CASSSNSGTGDSYTF	NA	TRBJ1-2	TRBD1	TRBV5-1
TGTGCCAGCAGCCCCGGGGGTAGCGGCTATTACGAGCAGTACTTC	CASSPGGSGYYEQYF	NA	TRBJ2-7	NA	TRBV7-2
TGTGCCAGCAGTTTACCCGGGTGGGGGGTCGAAAAACTGTTTTTT	CASSLPGWGVEKLFF	NA	TRBJ1-4	NA	TRBV28
TGTGCCAGCAGTGACAGGGGGCCTGAAGCTTTCTTT	CASSDRGPEAFF	NA	TRBJ1-1	TRBD1	TRBV12-3/TRBV12-4
TGTGCCACCAGTGATTCCGGGACATATGAAGCTTTCTTT	CATSDSGTYEAFF	NA	TRBJ1-1	NA	TRBV24-1
TGTGCCAGCAGCTTAAGGGGAGGGACAGATACGCAGTATTTT	CASSLRGGTDTQYF	NA	TRBJ2-3	TRBD2	TRBV7-3
TGTGCCAGCAGCCAGATCGCAGTACGGGCTCAGCGGGATACAGATACGCAGTATTTT	CASSQIAVRAQRDTDTQYF	NA	TRBJ2-3	TRBD2	TRBV4-2
TGTGCCAGCAGCTTAATTGGGACAAAGGATTCACCCCTCCACTTT	CASSLIGTKDSPLHF	NA	TRBJ1-6	NA	TRBV7-8
TGCGCCAGCAGCCCCCCTGGCGGGATAAACACCGGGGAGCTGTTTTTT	CASSPPGGINTGELFF	NA	TRBJ2-2	NA	TRBV5-1
TGCGCCAGCAGCTTGGATAGCGGGAGGGCCCTGACCGGGGAGCTGTTTTTT	CASSLDSGRALTGELFF	once	TRBJ2-2	TRBD2	TRBV5-1
TGTGCCAGCGTCCTAGCGGGAGTGGGCGGGGAGCTGTTTTTT	CASVLAGVGGELFF	NA	TRBJ2-2	TRBD2	TRBV2
TGTGCCAGCAGCTTGGGAAGGGGCAGCCTCTTTGGGGATGAGCAGTTCTTC	CASSLGRGSLFGDEQFF	once	TRBJ2-1	NA	TRBV5-6
TGTGCCAGCAGCTTTGACGGGGGAGCGCTCTACGAGCAGTACTTC	CASSFDGGALYEQYF	few	TRBJ2-7	NA	TRBV11-3
TGCGCCAGCAGCCAAGAGGCGGGAGTGGGAGAGACCCAGTACTTC	CASSQEAGVGETQYF	NA	TRBJ2-5	TRBD2	TRBV4-1
TGTGCCAGTAGGGAGGGAGAGGGCAATCAGCCCCAGCATTTT	CASREGEGNQPQHF	NA	TRBJ1-5	NA	TRBV19
TGTGCCAGTAGTAGACACAGGGAGAACACTGAAGCTTTCTTT	CASSRHRENTEAFF	NA	TRBJ1-1	NA	TRBV19
TGTGCCAGCAGCGTCCTTTCAGGGGGCTCCACTGAAGCTTTCTTT	CASSVLSGGSTEAFF	once	TRBJ1-1	TRBD1	TRBV9
TGTGCCATCAGTGAGTCTAAGGGGACCGGGGAGCTGTTTTTT	CAISESKGTGELFF	NA	TRBJ2-2	NA	TRBV10-3
TGTGCCAGCAGCCAAGGGTGGATTAGCGGGAGATACGAGCAGTACTTC	CASSQGWISGRYEQYF	NA	TRBJ2-7	TRBD2	TRBV3-1/TRBV3-2
TGTGCCAGCAGTCCGGACACCTATCAGCCCCAGCATTTT	CASSPDTYQPQHF	NA	TRBJ1-5	NA	TRBV27
TGCGCCAGCAGCCAGCCACAGAGCAATGAGCAGTTCTTC	CASSQPQSNEQFF	NA	TRBJ2-1	NA	TRBV4-1
TGCGCCAGCAGTGGGACCGGGACTAGCGGGAGTGGCGAGCAGTTCTTC	CASSGTGTSGSGEQFF	NA	TRBJ2-1	TRBD2	TRBV10-1
TGCGCCAGCAGCTTGGGACACCTCACGCAGACCCAGTACTTC	CASSLGHLTQTQYF	few	TRBJ2-5	NA	TRBV5-1